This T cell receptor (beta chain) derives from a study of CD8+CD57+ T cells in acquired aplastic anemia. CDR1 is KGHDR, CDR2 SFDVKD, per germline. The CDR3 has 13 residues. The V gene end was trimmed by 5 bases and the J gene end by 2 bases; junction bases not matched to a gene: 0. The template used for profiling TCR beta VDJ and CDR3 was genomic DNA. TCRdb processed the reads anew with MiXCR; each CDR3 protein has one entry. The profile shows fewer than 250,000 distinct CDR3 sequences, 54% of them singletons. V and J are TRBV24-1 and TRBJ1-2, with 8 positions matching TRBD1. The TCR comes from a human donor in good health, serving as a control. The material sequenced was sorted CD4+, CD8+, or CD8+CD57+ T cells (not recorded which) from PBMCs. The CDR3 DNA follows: TGTGCCACCAGTGCAGGGGGCAACTATGGCTACACCTTC. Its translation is CATSAGGNYGYTF.